This paragraph reports one TCR beta chain. The target antigen is unknown. The data were obtained in a study of cytomegalovirus exposure and HLA in healthy donors. Study-level findings and limits: Prediction of most subjects' HLA-A and HLA-B alleles by TCR beta sequences was reportedly accurate.

The PCR employed 60 Vbeta primers together with 13 Jbeta primers. Data came from immunoSEQ multiplex PCR; TCRdb stores just in-frame clones and leaves some out. Of 65,000 or so clones in the sample, around 80% were seen once. Germline CDR1 MDHEN, CDR2 SYDVKM. The CDR3 sequence is 15 residues long. Germline trimming cut 3 bases from V and 6 bases from J; bases unmatched to any gene: 9. This sequence originates from a girl between 10 and 17 years old in good health and CMV-seropositive. V usage is TRBV28 and J usage is TRBJ1-1; 8 nucleotides agree with TRBD1. Material: PBMCs. The CDR3 spells CASSLVRQGAPEAFF. The CDR3 DNA reads TGTGCCAGCAGTTTGGTAAGGCAGGGGGCCCCTGAAGCTTTCTTT.